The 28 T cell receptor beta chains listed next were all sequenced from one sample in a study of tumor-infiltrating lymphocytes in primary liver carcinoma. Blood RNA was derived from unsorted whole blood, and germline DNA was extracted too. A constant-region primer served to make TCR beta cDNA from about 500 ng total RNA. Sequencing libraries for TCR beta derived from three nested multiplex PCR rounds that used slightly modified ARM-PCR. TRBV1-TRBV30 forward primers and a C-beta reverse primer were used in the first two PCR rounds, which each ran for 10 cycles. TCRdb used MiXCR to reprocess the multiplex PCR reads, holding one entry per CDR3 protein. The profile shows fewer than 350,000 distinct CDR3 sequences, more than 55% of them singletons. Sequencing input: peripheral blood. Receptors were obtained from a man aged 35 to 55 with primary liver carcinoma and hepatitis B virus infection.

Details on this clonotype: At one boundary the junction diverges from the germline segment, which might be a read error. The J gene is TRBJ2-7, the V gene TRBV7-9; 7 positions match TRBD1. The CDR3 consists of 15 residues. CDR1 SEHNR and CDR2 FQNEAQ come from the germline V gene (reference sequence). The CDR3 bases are TGTACCAGCAGCCCGGGACAGTTCTTCTCCTACGAGCAGTACTTC. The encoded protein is CTSSPGQFFSYEQYF. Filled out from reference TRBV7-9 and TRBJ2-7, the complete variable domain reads DTGVSQNPRHKITKRGQNVTFRCDPISEHNRLYWYRQTLGQGPEFLTYFQNEAQLEKSRLLSDRFSAERPKGSFSTLEIQRTEQGDSAMYLCTSSPGQFFSYEQYFGPGTRLTVT.

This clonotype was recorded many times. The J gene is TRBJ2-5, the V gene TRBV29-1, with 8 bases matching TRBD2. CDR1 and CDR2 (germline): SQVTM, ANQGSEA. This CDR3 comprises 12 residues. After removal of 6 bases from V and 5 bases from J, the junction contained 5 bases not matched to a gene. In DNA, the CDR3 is TGCAGCGTCCGGGAGGGCCAGGAGACCCAGTACTTC. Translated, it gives CSVREGQETQYF.

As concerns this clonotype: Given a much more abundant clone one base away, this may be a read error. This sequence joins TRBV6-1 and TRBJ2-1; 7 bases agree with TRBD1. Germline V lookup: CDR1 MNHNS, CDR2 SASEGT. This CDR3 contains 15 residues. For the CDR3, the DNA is TGTGCCAGCAGTATCCGGGACAGTCACTACAATGAGCAGCTCTTC. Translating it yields CASSIRDSHYNEQLF.

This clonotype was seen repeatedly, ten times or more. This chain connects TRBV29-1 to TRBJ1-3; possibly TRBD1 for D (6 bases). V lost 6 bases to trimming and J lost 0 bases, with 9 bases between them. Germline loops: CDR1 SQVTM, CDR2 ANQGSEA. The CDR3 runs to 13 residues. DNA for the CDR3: TGCAGCGTAGGACAGTCCTCTGGAAACACCATATATTTT. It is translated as CSVGQSSGNTIYF.

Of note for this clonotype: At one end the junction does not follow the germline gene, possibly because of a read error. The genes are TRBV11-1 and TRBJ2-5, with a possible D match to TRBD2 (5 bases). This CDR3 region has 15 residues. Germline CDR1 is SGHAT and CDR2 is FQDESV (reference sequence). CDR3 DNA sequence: TGTGACAGCAGCTTAGCTTCGGGAAATGGGGAGACCCAGTACTTC. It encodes CDSSLASGNGETQYF.

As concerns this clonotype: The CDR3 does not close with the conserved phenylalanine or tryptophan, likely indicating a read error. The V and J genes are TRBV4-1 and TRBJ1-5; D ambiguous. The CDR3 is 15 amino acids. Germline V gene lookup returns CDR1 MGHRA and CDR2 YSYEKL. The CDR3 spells CASSQESGNNQPQHV. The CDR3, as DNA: TGTGCCAGCAGCCAAGAAAGCGGAAACAATCAGCCCCAGCATGTT.

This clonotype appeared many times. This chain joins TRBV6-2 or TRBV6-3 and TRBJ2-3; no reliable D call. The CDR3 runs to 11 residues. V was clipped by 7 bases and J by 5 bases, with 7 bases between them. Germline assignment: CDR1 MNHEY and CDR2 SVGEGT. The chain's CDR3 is CASIWGDTQYF. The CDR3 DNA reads TGTGCCAGCATTTGGGGAGATACGCAGTATTTT.

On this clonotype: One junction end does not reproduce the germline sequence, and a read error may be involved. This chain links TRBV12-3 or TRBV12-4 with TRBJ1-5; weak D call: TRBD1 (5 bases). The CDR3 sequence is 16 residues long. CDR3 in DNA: TGTGCCAGCAGTTTTGAGGCAGGGAGTAGCAATCAGCTCCAGCATTTT. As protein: CASSFEAGSSNQLQHF.

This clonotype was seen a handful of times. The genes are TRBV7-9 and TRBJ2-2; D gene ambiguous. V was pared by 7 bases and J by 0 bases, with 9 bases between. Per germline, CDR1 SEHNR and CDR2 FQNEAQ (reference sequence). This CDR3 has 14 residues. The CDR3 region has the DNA TGTGCCAGCACCCTTGGCGCGAACACCGGGGAGCTGTTTTTT. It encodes CASTLGANTGELFF.

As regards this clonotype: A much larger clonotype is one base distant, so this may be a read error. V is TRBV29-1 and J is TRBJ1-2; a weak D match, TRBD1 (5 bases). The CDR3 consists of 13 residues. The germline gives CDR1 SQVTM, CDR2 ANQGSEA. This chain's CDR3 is CNVEGVGRRGYTF. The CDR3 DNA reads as TGCAACGTTGAAGGGGTAGGGAGAAGGGGCTACACCTTC.

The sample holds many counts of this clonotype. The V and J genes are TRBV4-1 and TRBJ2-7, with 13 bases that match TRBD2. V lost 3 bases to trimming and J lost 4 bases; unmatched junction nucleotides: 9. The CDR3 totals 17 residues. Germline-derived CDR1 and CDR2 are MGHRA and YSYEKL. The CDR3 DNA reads TGCGCCAGCAGCCACGAACGGACTAGCGGGAGTATTTACGAGCAGTACTTC. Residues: CASSHERTSGSIYEQYF.

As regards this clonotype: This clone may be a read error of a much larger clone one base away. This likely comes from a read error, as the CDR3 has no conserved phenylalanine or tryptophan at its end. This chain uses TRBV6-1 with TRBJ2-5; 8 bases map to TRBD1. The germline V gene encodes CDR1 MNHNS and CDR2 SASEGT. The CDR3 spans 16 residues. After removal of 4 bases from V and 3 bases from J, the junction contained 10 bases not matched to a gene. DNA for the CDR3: TGTGCCAGCAGTGTCTTCGCAGGGGGCAGAGAAGAGACCCAGTACTCC. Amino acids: CASSVFAGGREETQYS.

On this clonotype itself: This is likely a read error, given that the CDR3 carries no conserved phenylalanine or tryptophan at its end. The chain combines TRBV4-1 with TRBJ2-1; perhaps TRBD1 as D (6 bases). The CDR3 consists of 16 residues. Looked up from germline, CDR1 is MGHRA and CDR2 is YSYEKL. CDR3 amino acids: CVSRRQDLFDGNEQFS. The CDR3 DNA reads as TGCGTCAGCAGGCGACAGGACCTTTTTGATGGAAATGAGCAGTTCTCC.

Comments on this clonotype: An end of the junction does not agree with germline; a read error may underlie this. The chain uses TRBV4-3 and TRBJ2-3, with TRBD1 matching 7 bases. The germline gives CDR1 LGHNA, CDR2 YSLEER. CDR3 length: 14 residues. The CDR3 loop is CAGSRRQGPDTQYF. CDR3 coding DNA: TGCGCCGGCAGCCGGAGACAGGGCCCAGATACGCAGTATTTT.

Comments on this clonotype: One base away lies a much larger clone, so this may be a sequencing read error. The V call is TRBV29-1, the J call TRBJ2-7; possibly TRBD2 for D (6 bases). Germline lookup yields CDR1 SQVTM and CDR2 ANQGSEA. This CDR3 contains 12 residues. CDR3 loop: CSARDWSYDQYF. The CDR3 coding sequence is TGCAGCGCTAGGGACTGGTCCTACGATCAGTACTTC.

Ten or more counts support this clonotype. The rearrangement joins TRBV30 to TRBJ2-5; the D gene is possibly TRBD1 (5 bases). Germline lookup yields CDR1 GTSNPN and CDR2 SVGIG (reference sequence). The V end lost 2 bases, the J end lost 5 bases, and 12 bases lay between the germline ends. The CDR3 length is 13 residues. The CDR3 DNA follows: TGTGCCTGGAGTAAGAGATCAGGGGAGACCCAGTACTTC. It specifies CAWSKRSGETQYF.

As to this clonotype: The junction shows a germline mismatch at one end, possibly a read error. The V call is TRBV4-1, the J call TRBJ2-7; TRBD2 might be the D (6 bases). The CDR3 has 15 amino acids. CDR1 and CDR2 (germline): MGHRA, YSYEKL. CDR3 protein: CASSQVRGYYYEQYF. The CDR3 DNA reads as TGCGCCAGCAGTCAAGTGCGGGGCTACTACTACGAGCAGTACTTC.

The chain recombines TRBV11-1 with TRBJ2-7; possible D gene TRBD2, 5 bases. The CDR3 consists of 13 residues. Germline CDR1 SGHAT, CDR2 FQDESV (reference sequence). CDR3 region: CARRWKRSYEQYF. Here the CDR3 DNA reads TGTGCAAGGAGGTGGAAGCGATCCTACGAGCAGTACTTC. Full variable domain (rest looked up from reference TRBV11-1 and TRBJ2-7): EAEVAQSPRYKITEKSQAVAFWCDPISGHATLYWYRQILGQGPELLVQFQDESVVDDSQLPKDRFSAERLKGVDSTLKIQPAELGDSAMYLCARRWKRSYEQYFGPGTRLTVT.

In nucleotides, the CDR3 is TGCGCCAGCAGCTCGACCGGACAACCCGGCTCTGGAAACACCATATATTTT. It specifies CASSSTGQPGSGNTIYF. The rearrangement joins TRBV5-1 to TRBJ1-3, with a weak D call TRBD1 (5 bases). V was trimmed by 3 bases and J by 0 bases, leaving 16 bases between them. This CDR3 spans 17 amino acids. Germline CDR1 and CDR2: SGHRS and YFSETQ.

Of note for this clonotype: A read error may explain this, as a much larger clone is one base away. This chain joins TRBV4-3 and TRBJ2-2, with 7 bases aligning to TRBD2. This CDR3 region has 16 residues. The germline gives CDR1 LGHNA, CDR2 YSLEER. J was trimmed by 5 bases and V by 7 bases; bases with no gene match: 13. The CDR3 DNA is TGCGCCAGCATGCACGGCCTAGCGGTGGGGACCGGGGAGCTGTTTTTT. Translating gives CASMHGLAVGTGELFF.

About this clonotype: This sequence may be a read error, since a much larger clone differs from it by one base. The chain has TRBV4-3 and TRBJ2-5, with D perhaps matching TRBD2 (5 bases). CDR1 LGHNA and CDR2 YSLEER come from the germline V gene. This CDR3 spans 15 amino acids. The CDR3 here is CAISQYLTEEETQYF. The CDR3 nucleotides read TGCGCCATCAGCCAATATCTAACGGAGGAAGAGACCCAGTACTTC.

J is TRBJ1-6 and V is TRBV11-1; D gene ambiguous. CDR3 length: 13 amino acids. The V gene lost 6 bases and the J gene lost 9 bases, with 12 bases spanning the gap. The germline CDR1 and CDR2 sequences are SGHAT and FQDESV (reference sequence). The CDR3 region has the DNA TGTGCCAGCAGGATGACACTGGTTTCACCCCTCCACTTT. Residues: CASRMTLVSPLHF.

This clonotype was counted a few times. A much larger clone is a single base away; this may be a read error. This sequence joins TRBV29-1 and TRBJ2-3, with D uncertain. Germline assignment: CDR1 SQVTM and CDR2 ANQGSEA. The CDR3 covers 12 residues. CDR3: CSVEAGEDMQYF. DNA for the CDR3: TGCAGCGTTGAAGCAGGAGAAGATATGCAGTATTTT.

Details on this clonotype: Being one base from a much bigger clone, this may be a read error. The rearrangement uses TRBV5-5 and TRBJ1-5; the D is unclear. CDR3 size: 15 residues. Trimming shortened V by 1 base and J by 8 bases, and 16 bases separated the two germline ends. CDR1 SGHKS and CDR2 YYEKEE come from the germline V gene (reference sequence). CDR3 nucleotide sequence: TGTGCCAGCAGCTTGTTGATGGGAGAGGGAGAGCCCCAGCATTTT. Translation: CASSLLMGEGEPQHF.

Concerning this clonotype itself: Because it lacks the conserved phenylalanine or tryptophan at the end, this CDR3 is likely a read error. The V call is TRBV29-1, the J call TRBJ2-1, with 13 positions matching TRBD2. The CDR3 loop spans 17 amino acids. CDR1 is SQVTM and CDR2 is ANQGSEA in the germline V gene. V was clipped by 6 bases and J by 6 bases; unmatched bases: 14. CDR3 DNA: TGCAGCGTGATACTAGCGGGGGGGCTCAGGGGGAGCAATGAGCAGTTCCTC. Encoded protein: CSVILAGGLRGSNEQFL.

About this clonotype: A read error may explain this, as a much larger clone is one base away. Written as DNA, the CDR3 is TGTGCCAGCAGCTTATTGCGTGCGGGAGAGGTCTATGAGCAGTTCTTC. It specifies CASSLLRAGEVYEQFF. V usage is TRBV11-2 and J usage is TRBJ2-1; 7 bases agree with TRBD2. The V and J ends lost 2 bases and 8 bases, in that order; junction bases with no gene match: 12. The CDR3 is 16 residues long. Germline CDR1 SGHAT, CDR2 FQNNGV.

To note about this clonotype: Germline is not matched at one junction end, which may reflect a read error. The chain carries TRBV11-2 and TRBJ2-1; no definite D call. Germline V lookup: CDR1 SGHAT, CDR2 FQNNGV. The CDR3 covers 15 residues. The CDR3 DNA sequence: TGTGCTAGCAGCTTAGTCCTCCTCTCCTACAATGGGCAGTTCTTC. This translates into CASSLVLLSYNGQFF. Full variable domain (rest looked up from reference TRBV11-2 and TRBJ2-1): EAGVAQSPRYKIIEKRQSVAFWCNPISGHATLYWYQQILGQGPKLLIQFQNNGVVDDSQLPKDRFSAERLKGVDSTLKIQPAKLEDSAVYLCASSLVLLSYNGQFFGPGTRLTVL.

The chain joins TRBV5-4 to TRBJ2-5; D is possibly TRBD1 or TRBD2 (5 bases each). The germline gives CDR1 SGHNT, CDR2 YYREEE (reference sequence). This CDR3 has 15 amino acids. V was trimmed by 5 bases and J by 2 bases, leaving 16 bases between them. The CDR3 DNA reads TGTGCCAGCAGGGTAGGGACGGAGACTCAAGAGACCCAGTACTTC. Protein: CASRVGTETQETQYF. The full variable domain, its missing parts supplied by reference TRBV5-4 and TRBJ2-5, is ETGVTQSPTHLIKTRGQQVTLRCSSQSGHNTVSWYQQALGQGPQFIFQYYREEENGRGNFPPRFSGLQFPNYSSELNVNALELDDSALYLCASRVGTETQETQYFGPGTRLLVL.